Each of the 23 T cell receptor beta chains below was sequenced from the same sample in a study of OX40 agonist ivuxolimab in advanced cancers. Sequencing used immunoSEQ multiplex PCR; TCRdb keeps in-frame clones, though not all of them. Of 50,000 to 60,000 clones listed, about 83% are singletons. Sequencing was performed on CD4+ or CD8+ T cells sorted from blood, taken in a trial of the OX40 agonist ivuxolimab. The receptor set was obtained from an adult with an advanced solid tumor such as melanoma, head and neck, liver or kidney cancer.

This clone was seen a handful of times. This chain links TRBV6-1 with TRBJ2-7, with 8 bases lining up with TRBD2. The trim removed 7 bases at V and 4 bases at J, leaving 3 bases unmatched. This CDR3 comprises 12 residues. Per the germline V gene, CDR1 is MNHNS and CDR2 is SASEGT. The CDR3 region is CASKGLVYEQYF. For the CDR3, the DNA is TGTGCCAGCAAGGGACTAGTTTACGAGCAGTACTTC.

V is TRBV28 and J is TRBJ2-3, with no clear D. The germline V and J ends were trimmed by 5 bases and 2 bases, with 8 bases remaining between them. This CDR3 has 13 residues. Germline V lookup: CDR1 MDHEN, CDR2 SYDVKM. The CDR3 coding sequence is TGTGCCAGCAGTCCTTCATACACAGATACGCAGTATTTT. Its protein product is CASSPSYTDTQYF.

For the CDR3, the DNA is TGCGCCAGCGCCCAGGGGTCGCACACCGGGGAGCTGTTTTTT. Its protein is CASAQGSHTGELFF. J is TRBJ2-2 and V is TRBV23-1; D might be TRBD1 (6 bases). TRBV23-1 is labeled an ORF, and its function is uncertain. The CDR3 has 14 amino acids. V lost 8 bases, J lost 3 bases, and 13 bases lay in between.

The rearrangement links TRBV27 to TRBJ2-2, with D tentatively TRBD1 or TRBD2 (5 bases each). The CDR3 spans 14 residues. Germline V CDR1 and CDR2: MNHEY, SMNVEV (reference sequence). Trimming left V 6 bases short and J 6 bases short, with 14 bases between. CDR3 loop: CASRGTLAAGELFF. CDR3 DNA: TGTGCCAGCAGGGGGACGTTAGCCGCCGGGGAGCTGTTTTTT.

This clone ranks as large (0.1 to 1%). The V and J genes are TRBV25-1 and TRBJ2-5; no reliable D call. The V end was cut by 0 bases, the J end by 5 bases, with 7 bases between. Germline V gene data show CDR1 as MGHDK and CDR2 as SYGVNS. CDR3 length equals 13 residues. For the CDR3, the DNA is TGTGCCAGCAGTGAATATGGGGTGGAGACCCAGTACTTC. Residues: CASSEYGVETQYF.

The rearrangement links TRBV19 to TRBJ2-3; D might be TRBD2 (6 bases). From germline, CDR1 is LNHDA and CDR2 SQIVND (reference sequence). V gave up 3 bases and J gave up 6 bases, with 10 bases separating them. CDR3 size: 13 residues. CDR3 bases: TGTGCCAGTAGTATCGGGGGTACGGATACGCAGTATTTT. Translated: CASSIGGTDTQYF.

This chain joins TRBV5-6 and TRBJ2-3, with 10 bases aligning to TRBD2. Germline CDR1 and CDR2: SGHDT and YYEEEE. CDR3 size: 15 residues. Trimming at V came to 2 bases and at J to 6 bases, leaving 6 bases not matched to a gene. DNA of the CDR3: TGTGCCAGCAGCTTAGCGGGAGGGCCTGGGGATACGCAGTATTTT. This translates into CASSLAGGPGDTQYF.

This clone was recorded a few times. The genes are TRBV4-1 and TRBJ2-2; D not resolved. V was cut by 0 bases and J by 1 base, with 9 bases left in between. Germline CDR1 MGHRA, CDR2 YSYEKL. CDR3 length equals 16 residues. The CDR3 DNA reads TGCGCCAGCAGCCAAGAATGGCAGATGAACACCGGGGAGCTGTTTTTT. Translated, it gives CASSQEWQMNTGELFF.

This clone came up a few times. The chain uses TRBV9 and TRBJ2-5, with D maybe TRBD1 (6 bases). Germline CDR1 SGDLS, CDR2 YYNGEE. V shed 2 bases and J shed 2 bases, with 13 bases lying between them. This CDR3 spans 15 amino acids. This CDR3 reads CASSVGTLIQETQYF. The CDR3 nucleotides read TGTGCCAGCAGCGTCGGGACACTTATTCAAGAGACCCAGTACTTC.

This clone was observed a few times. The chain combines TRBV19 with TRBJ1-1; TRBD1 agrees at 7 bases. The ends lost 5 bases at V and 4 bases at J; junction bases unmatched: 4. The germline CDR1 and CDR2 sequences are LNHDA and SQIVND (reference sequence). CDR3 size: 13 residues. CDR3 sequence reads: CASSPQGSTEAFF. CDR3 in DNA: TGTGCCAGTAGTCCACAGGGGAGCACTGAAGCTTTCTTT.

The J gene is TRBJ2-1, the V gene TRBV4-2, with D possibly being TRBD2 (7 bases). The CDR3 totals 13 residues. V lost 3 bases, J lost 16 bases, and 19 bases lay in between. Germline CDR1 LGHNA, CDR2 YNFKEQ. CDR3: CASSHNARGGQFF. The CDR3 region has the DNA TGTGCCAGCAGCCATAACGCCAGGGGAGGGCAATTCTTC.

The V and J genes are TRBV9 and TRBJ1-3; D not certain. CDR1 and CDR2 (germline): SGDLS, YYNGEE. The V gene lost 0 bases and the J gene lost 4 bases, with 11 bases spanning the gap. The CDR3 sequence is 15 residues long. The CDR3 DNA reads TGTGCCAGCAGCGTAGCTTTCGGCCAGGGAAACACCATATATTTT. Translated: CASSVAFGQGNTIYF.

This chain uses TRBV6-1 with TRBJ1-4; TRBD1 might be the D (5 bases). Germline CDR1 MNHNS, CDR2 SASEGT. The CDR3 has 15 amino acids. Trimming took off 1 base at V and 7 bases at J, with 13 bases between the two ends. CDR3 nucleotides: TGTGCCAGCAGTGAAGGAGCAGGGAGATTTGAAAAACTGTTTTTT. Translating gives CASSEGAGRFEKLFF.

J is TRBJ1-1 and V is TRBV9; weak D call: TRBD1 (5 bases). Trimming left V 2 bases short and J 0 bases short, with 11 bases between. Germline V gene data show CDR1 as SGDLS and CDR2 as YYNGEE. This CDR3 is built from 15 residues. CDR3 DNA: TGTGCCAGCAGCGTCGCTGGAGGGGTGAACACTGAAGCTTTCTTT. Its translation: CASSVAGGVNTEAFF.

The V call is TRBV4-1, the J call TRBJ2-2; either TRBD1 or TRBD2 may fit D (7 bases each). The CDR3 totals 12 residues. Per the germline V gene, CDR1 is MGHRA and CDR2 is YSYEKL. V was trimmed by 8 bases and J by 5 bases, leaving 9 bases between them. CDR3 DNA: TGCGCCAGCCAGGGGGGGACCGGGGAGCTGTTTTTT. Its protein product is CASQGGTGELFF.

This clone was observed once. The V gene is TRBV5-1, the J gene TRBJ2-5; 12 positions match TRBD1. The V and J ends lost 4 bases and 5 bases, in that order; junction bases with no gene match: 6. This CDR3 is 15 amino acids long. The germline V gene encodes CDR1 SGHRS and CDR2 YFSETQ. CDR3 bases: TGCGCCAGCAGCGCCGGGACAGGGGGCGGGGAGACCCAGTACTTC. Residues: CASSAGTGGGETQYF.

V and J are TRBV19 and TRBJ2-1; 7 bases match TRBD1. Germline-derived CDR1 and CDR2 are LNHDA and SQIVND (reference sequence). CDR3 length: 15 amino acids. The trim removed 6 bases at V and 4 bases at J, leaving 9 bases unmatched. CDR3 residues: CASSSTGRGYNEQFF. The CDR3 DNA reads as TGTGCCAGTAGCTCGACAGGGCGCGGGTACAATGAGCAGTTCTTC.

This chain uses TRBV30 with TRBJ1-1, with D possibly being TRBD1 (6 bases). The germline CDR1 and CDR2 sequences are GTSNPN and SVGIG (reference sequence). The CDR3 length is 12 residues. The V and J ends lost 0 bases and 4 bases respectively, with 6 bases between them. CDR3 DNA sequence: TGTGCCTGGAGTGTAGGGGGCACTGAAGCTTTCTTT. It translates to CAWSVGGTEAFF.

The chain employs TRBV5-1 and TRBJ2-7; a weak D match, TRBD2 (5 bases). The V end was cut by 1 base, the J end by 6 bases, with 11 bases between. The CDR3 runs 13 residues. Germline V gene sequence: CDR1 SGHRS, CDR2 YFSETQ. The DNA for the CDR3 is TGCGCCAGCAGCTTGATCCCCGAGGGCGAGCAGTACTTC. It yields the protein CASSLIPEGEQYF. Complete variable domain (other parts from reference TRBV5-1 and TRBJ2-7): KAGVTQTPRYLIKTRGQQVTLSCSPISGHRSVSWYQQTPGQGLQFLFEYFSETQRNKGNFPGRFSGRQFSNSRSEMNVSTLELGDSALYLCASSLIPEGEQYFGPGTRLTVT.

This clone was found a few times. The chain has TRBV19 and TRBJ1-5, with TRBD1 as a possible D gene (6 bases). The CDR3 length is 12 residues. V gave up 11 bases and J gave up 4 bases, with 12 bases separating them. Per germline, CDR1 LNHDA and CDR2 SQIVND (reference sequence). CDR3 bases: TGTGCCGGAGGACAGTCAAATCAGCCCCAGCATTTT. Translation gives CAGGQSNQPQHF. Together with reference TRBV19 and TRBJ1-5, the CDR3 gives the full variable domain: DGGITQSPKYLFRKEGQNVTLSCEQNLNHDAMYWYRQDPGQGLRLIYYSQIVNDFQKGDIAEGYSVSREKKESFPLTVTSAQKNPTAFYLCAGGQSNQPQHFGDGTRLSIL.

This chain links TRBV11-2 with TRBJ2-7; 7 nucleotides line up with TRBD2. Germline CDR1 is SGHAT and CDR2 is FQNNGV. CDR3 length equals 14 residues. V shed 0 bases and J 7 bases; nucleotides not matched to a gene: 6. Here the CDR3 reads CASSLERLAGEQYF. CDR3 DNA sequence: TGTGCCAGCAGCTTAGAGCGACTAGCCGGGGAGCAGTACTTC.

The genes are TRBV4-1 and TRBJ2-5; possibly TRBD2 for D (6 bases). The assigned J gene may be wrong: the sequence end matches TRBJ2-7 better. The CDR3 consists of 14 residues. In germline, CDR1 is MGHRA, CDR2 YSYEKL. The CDR3 DNA is TGCGCCAGCAGCCCCTGGGGGGTGTCGCACGAGCAGTACTTC. Protein sequence: CASSPWGVSHEQYF.

This clone turned up a few times. V usage is TRBV9 and J usage is TRBJ2-7; 13 positions match TRBD2. The CDR3 is 13 amino acids. The J segment lost 6 bases and the V segment lost 3 bases, leaving 0 bases of the junction unmatched. Germline V lookup: CDR1 SGDLS, CDR2 YYNGEE. Here the CDR3 reads CASSGTSGSEQYF. As DNA, the CDR3 is TGTGCCAGCAGCGGGACTAGCGGGAGCGAGCAGTACTTC.